The TCR beta chain described here comes from a study of T cells in Graves' hyperthyroidism and ophthalmopathy. This clonotype was counted only a few times. CDR3 length: 14 residues. V lost 3 bases and J 8 bases, leaving 13 bases between the germline ends. Template material for amplifying TCR beta CDR3 regions consisted of RNA transcripts. The TCR CDR3 first-round RT-PCR relied on the HTBI primer set. MiXCR, applied by TCRdb to the multiplex PCR reads, yields one record per CDR3 protein. The table includes under 350,000 distinct CDR3 sequences, about 20% detected once. Diagnoses used clinical symptoms, serum thyroxine and TRAb, thyroid ultrasound and orbital computed tomography.

The sample consisted of blood. V is TRBV12-3 or TRBV12-4 and J is TRBJ1-4, with D possibly TRBD1 on 5 matching bases. The sequence came from a woman between 50 and 59 years old with Graves' hyperthyroidism. The CDR3 reads CASSFAGLEEKLFF. CDR3 DNA sequence: TGTGCCAGCAGTTTTGCAGGGTTGGAGGAAAAACTGTTTTTT.